This entry features one TCR beta chain sequence. Compared with germline, one end of the junction differs, possibly owing to a read error. The CDR3 sequence is 9 residues long. The record originates from a study of blood T cell repertoires in COVID-19. The overall study: COVID-19 samples from acute and convalescent phases originated in the United States, Italy and Spain. PBMCs, B-cell-depleted T cells, or T cells provided the cDNA or gDNA that made up the material.

As handled by the study authors: Reference gene primer amplification in the assay estimated nucleated cell counts. The assay was immunoSEQ multiplex PCR, and TCRdb's table has in-frame clones only and misses some. That table gives V, J and clone size, and the DNA gave D and trimming. This table has some 56,000 clones, roughly 88% appearing once. The chain is built from TRBV12-3 or TRBV12-4 and TRBJ2-1; D not certain. The clonotype originates from a woman older than 75 with acute or convalescent COVID-19. Sequencing input: peripheral blood. Written as DNA, the CDR3 is TGTGCCAGCTACCCCGAACTGGTCTTC. This sequence encodes CASYPELVF.